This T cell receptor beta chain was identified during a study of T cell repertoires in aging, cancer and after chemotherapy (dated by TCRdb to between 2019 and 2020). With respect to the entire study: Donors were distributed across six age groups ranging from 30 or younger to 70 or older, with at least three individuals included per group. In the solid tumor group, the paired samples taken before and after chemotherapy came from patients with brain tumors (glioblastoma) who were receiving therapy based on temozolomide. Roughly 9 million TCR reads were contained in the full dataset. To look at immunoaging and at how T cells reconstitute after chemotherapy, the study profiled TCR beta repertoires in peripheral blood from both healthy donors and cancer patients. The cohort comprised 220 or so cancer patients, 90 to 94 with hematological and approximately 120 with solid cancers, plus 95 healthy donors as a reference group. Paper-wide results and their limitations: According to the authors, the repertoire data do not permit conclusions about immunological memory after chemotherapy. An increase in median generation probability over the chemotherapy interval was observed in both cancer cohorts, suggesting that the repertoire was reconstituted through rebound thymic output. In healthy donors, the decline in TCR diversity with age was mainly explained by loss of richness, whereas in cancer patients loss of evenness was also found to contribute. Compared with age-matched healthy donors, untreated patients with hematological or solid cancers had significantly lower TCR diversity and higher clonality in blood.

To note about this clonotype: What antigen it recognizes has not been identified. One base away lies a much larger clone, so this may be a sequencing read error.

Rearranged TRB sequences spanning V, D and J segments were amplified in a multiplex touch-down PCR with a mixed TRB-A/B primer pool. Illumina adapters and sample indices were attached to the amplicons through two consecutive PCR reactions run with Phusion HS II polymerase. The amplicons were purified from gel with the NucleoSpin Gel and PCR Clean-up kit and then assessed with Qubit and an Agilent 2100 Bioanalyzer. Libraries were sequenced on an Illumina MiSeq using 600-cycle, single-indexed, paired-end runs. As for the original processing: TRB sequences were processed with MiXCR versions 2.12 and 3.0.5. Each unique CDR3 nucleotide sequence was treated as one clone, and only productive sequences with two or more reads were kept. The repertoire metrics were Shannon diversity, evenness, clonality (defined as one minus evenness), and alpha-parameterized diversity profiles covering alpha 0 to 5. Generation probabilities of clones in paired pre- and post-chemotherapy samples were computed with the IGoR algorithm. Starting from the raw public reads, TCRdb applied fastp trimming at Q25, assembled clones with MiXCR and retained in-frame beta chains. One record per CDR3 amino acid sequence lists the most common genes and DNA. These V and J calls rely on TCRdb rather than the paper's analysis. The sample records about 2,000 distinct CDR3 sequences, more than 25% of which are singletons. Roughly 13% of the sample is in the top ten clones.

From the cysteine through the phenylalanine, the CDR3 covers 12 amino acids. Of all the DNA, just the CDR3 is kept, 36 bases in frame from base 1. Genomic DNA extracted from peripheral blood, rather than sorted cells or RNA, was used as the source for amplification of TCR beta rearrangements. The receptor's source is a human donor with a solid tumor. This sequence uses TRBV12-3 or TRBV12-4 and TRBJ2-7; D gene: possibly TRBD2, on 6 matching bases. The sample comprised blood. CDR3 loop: CSSSFGLYEQYF. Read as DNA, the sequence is TGTTCCAGCAGTTTCGGACTATACGAGCAGTACTTC.